Included here is one T cell receptor (beta chain) sequence, with context. The data originate from a study of control samples from healthy donors and cancer patients. The CDR3 covers 14 residues. Trimming stripped 3 bases from V and 2 bases from J, with 8 bases between. The germline V gene encodes CDR1 KGHDR and CDR2 SFDVKD. The repertoire was sequenced with immunoSEQ multiplex PCR; TCRdb's copy has only in-frame clones and lacks some. The table records 100,000 to 150,000 clones, about nine tenths of them present only once. V usage is TRBV24-1 and J usage is TRBJ2-3, with a weak D call TRBD2 (5 bases). The clonotype originates from a man younger than 35 in good health. Sample: blood. The CDR3 coding sequence is TGTGCCACCAGTGATATACGGGACACAGATACGCAGTATTTT. It is translated as CATSDIRDTDTQYF.